The entry below describes one TCR beta chain. Its antigen is currently unknown. The sample originates from a study of post-analysis software for immune sequencing data. Regarding the study as a whole: Patients showed TRBV5-6, TRBV5-1 and TRBV20-1 among about five TRBV segments more frequent than in controls. F-measure co-clustering was strong for batch-matched samples.

Unique molecular identifiers featured in each of the TCR beta cDNA libraries. TCRdb reprocessed the PCR reads via MiXCR and lists one record per CDR3 protein. The table shows about 820,000 distinct CDR3 sequences, with approximately 53% occurring only once. CDR1 and CDR2 from the germline V gene are MNHNS and SASEGT. The CDR3 length is 17 residues. V was pared by 2 bases and J by 3 bases, with 20 bases between. The TCR was taken from a girl aged 5 to 17 with multiple sclerosis. The specimen sequenced was blood. This chain joins TRBV6-1 and TRBJ2-7; D not certain. CDR3 in amino acids: CASSELLVAISDYEQYF. In DNA form, the CDR3 reads TGTGCCAGCAGTGAACTCCTGGTGGCAATCAGTGACTACGAGCAGTACTTC.